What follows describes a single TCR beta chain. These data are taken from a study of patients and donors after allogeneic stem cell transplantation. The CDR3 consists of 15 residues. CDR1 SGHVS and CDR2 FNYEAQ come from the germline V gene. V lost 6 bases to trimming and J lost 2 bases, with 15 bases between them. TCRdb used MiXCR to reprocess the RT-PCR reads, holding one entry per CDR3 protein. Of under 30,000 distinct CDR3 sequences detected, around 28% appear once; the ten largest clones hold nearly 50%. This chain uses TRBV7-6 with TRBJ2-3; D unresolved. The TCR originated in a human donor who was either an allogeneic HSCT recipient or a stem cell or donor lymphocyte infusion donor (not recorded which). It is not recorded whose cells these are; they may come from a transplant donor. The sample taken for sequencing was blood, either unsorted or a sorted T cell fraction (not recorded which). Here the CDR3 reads CASSLGFGPTDTQYF. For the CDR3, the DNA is TGTGCCAGCAGTCTGGGATTCGGGCCCACAGATACGCAGTATTTT.